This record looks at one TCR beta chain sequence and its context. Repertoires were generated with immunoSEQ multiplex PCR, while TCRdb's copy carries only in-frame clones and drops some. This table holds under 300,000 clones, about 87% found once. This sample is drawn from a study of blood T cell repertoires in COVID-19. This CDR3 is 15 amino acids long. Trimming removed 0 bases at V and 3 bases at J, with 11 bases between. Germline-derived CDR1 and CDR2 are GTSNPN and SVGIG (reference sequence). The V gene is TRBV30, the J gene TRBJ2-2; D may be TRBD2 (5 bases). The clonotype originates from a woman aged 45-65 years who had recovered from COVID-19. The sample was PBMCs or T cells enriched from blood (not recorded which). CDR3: CAWSVVPGYTGELFF. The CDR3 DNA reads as TGTGCCTGGAGTGTCGTTCCGGGGTACACCGGGGAGCTGTTTTTT.